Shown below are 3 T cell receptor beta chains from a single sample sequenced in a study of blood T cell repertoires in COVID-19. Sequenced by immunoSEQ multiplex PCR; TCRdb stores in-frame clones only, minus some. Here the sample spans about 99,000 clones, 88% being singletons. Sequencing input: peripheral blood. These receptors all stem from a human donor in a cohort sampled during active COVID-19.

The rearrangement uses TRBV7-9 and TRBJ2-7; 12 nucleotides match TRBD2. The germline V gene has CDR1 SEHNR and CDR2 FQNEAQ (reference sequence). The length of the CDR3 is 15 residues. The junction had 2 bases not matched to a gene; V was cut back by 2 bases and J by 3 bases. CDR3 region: CASSLRLAGVYEQYF. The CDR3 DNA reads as TGTGCCAGCAGCTTACGACTAGCGGGAGTCTACGAGCAGTACTTC.

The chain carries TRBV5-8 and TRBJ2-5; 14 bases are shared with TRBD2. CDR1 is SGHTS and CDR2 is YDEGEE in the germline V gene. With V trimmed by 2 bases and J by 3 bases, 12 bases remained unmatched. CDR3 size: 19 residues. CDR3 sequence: CASSLRLAGGSFMKETQYF. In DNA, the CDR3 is TGTGCCAGCAGCTTAAGACTAGCGGGAGGGTCCTTCATGAAAGAGACCCAGTACTTC.

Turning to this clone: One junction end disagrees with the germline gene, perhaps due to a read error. CDR3 DNA sequence: TGTGCCGTACAGGGGGCTAACGAAAAACTGTTTTTT. This gives the protein CAVQGANEKLFF. The chain is built from TRBV24-1 and TRBJ1-4; TRBD1 agrees at 9 bases. Germline V lookup: CDR1 KGHDR, CDR2 SFDVKD. The CDR3 is 12 residues long.